This T cell receptor (beta chain) comes out of a study of response to subunit inactivated influenza vaccine. In regard to this clonotype: Its cognate antigen is unknown.

TCRdb reprocessed the RT-PCR reads with MiXCR, giving one entry per CDR3 protein. The sample lists about 700,000 distinct CDR3 sequences; about 15% were seen once. The germline CDR1 and CDR2 sequences are SGHNT and YYREEE (reference sequence). The CDR3 is 15 amino acids. V was shortened by 3 bases and J by 8 bases, with 20 bases between the two germline ends. Study results and caveats: After each seasonal influenza vaccination, few new T cells are recruited, the authors suggested.

Here the sequenced sample was PBMCs from blood, taken roughly 15 days before vaccination. The V and J genes are TRBV5-4 and TRBJ1-2; D possibly corresponds to TRBD1 (5 bases). The TCR comes from a man aged 50 to 59 who received an inactivated influenza vaccine. Here the CDR3 DNA reads TGTGCCAGCAGCTCCGGGACCGCTTTAATCTCCGGCTACACCTTC. Its protein product is CASSSGTALISGYTF.